The clone carrying this TCR beta chain was observed many times. As yet, its antigen is unknown. Each CDR3 protein is one row after TCRdb ran MiXCR on the 5' RACE reads. The repertoire includes approximately 300,000 distinct CDR3 sequences, more than 8% of them detected once, and 6% to 8.5% sits in the top ten. The germline CDR1 and CDR2 sequences are SQVTM and ANQGSEA. V lost 3 bases to trimming and J lost 3 bases; unmatched junction nucleotides: 7. The CDR3 length is 14 residues. These data belong to a study of identical twins. Notes on the study in general: Clonotypes of the beta chain that were abundant in cord blood carried fewer insertions (memory repertoires showed none).

The data also belong to a second study, concerning yellow fever vaccine responses in identical twins.

This sequence joins TRBV29-1 and TRBJ2-7; 8 nucleotides align to TRBD1. The sample taken for sequencing was CD8+ T cells sorted from blood. This sequence was found in a young woman in good health. The CDR3: CSVDRVGQGYEQYF. As DNA, the CDR3 is TGCAGCGTTGATAGGGTCGGACAGGGCTACGAGCAGTACTTC.